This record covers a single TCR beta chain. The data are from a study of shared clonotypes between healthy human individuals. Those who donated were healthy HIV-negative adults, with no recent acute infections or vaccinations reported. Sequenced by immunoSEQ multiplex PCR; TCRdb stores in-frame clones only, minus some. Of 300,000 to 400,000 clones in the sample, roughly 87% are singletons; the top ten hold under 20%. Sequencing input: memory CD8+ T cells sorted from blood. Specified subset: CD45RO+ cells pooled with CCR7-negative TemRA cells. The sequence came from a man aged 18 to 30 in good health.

CDR3 DNA: TGTGCCAGCAGCCAAGTGGCAGGGGGCGCGTGGGACACTGAAGCTTTCTTT. Amino acid sequence: CASSQVAGGAWDTEAFF. The V call is TRBV4-2, the J call TRBJ1-1, with 8 bases identical to TRBD1. Germline loops: CDR1 LGHNA, CDR2 YNFKEQ. The CDR3 is 17 amino acids. The ends lost 1 base at V and 3 bases at J; junction bases unmatched: 10.